This TCR beta chain emerged from a study of cytomegalovirus exposure and HLA in healthy donors. Overall study: Earlier, 200 million or so T cells were analyzed, and 90 million to 120 million unique TCR beta sequences were found among them.

Findings and limits, study-wide: What a later analysis reportedly showed was that an Asian-associated ancestry cluster had fewer N-insertions than the roughly 700-donor mean. The productive fraction for most TCR beta V segments was about 90% or about 30% in an earlier analysis.

Comments on this clone: Antigen: not known.

The germline gives CDR1 SNHLY, CDR2 FYNNEI. The CDR3 is 16 amino acids. V was clipped by 6 bases and J by 6 bases, with 23 bases between them. A multiplex PCR was run with 60 Vbeta primers and 13 Jbeta primers. Measured with immunoSEQ multiplex PCR; TCRdb has only the in-frame clones, and not every one. The data show some 140,000 clones, with approximately 78% seen just once and roughly 7.8% held by the top ten. Sequencing was done on a sample of PBMCs. The clonotype originates from a woman aged 45 to 65 in good health and CMV-seropositive. The chain carries TRBV2 and TRBJ1-1; possibly TRBD1 for D (5 bases). The CDR3 protein is CASRTGDGIRLAEAFF. The CDR3, as DNA: TGTGCCAGCAGGACGGGGGACGGGATAAGACTCGCTGAAGCTTTCTTT.